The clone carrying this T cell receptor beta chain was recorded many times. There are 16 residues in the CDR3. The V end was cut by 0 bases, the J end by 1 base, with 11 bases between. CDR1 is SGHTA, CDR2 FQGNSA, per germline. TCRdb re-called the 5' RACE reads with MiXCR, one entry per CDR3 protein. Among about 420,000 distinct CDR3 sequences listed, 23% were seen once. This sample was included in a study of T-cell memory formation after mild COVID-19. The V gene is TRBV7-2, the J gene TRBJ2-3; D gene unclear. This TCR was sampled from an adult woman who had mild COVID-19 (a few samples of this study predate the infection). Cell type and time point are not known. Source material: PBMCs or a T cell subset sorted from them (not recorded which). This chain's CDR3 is CASSLAPVTGTDTQYF. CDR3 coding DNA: TGTGCCAGCAGCTTAGCCCCCGTCACAGGCACAGATACGCAGTATTTT.